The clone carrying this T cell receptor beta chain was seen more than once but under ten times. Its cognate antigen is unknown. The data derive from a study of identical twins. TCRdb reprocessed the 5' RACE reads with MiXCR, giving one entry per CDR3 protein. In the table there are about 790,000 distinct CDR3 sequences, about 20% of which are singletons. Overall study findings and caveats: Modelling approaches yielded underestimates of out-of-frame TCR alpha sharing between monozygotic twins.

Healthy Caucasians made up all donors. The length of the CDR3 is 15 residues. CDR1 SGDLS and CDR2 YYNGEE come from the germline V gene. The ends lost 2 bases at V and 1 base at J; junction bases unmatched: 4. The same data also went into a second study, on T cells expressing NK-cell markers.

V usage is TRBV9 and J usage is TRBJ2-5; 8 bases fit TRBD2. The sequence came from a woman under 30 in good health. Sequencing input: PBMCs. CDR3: CASSVSGTIQETQYF. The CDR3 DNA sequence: TGTGCCAGCAGCGTTAGCGGGACTATCCAAGAGACCCAGTACTTC. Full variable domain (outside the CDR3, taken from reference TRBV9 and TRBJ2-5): DSGVTQTPKHLITATGQRVTLRCSPRSGDLSVYWYQQSLDQGLQFLIQYYNGEERAKGNILERFSAQQFPDLHSELNLSSLELGDSALYFCASSVSGTIQETQYFGPGTRLLVL.